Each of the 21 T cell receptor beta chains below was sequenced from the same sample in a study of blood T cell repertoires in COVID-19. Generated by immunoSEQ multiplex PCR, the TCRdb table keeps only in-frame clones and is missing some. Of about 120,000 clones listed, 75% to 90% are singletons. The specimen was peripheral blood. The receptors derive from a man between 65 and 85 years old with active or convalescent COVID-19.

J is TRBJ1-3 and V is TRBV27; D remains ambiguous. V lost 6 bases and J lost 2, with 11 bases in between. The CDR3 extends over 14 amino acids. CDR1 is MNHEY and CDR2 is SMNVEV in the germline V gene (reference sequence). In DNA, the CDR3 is TGTGCCAGCAGCCGAGGGAGTCCTGGAAACACCATATATTTT. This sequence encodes CASSRGSPGNTIYF.

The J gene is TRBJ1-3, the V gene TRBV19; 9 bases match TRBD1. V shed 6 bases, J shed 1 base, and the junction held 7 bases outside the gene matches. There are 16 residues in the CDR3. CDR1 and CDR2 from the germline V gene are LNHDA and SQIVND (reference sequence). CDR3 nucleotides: TGTGCCAGTAGACGTAGGACAGGGGAATCTGGAAACACCATATATTTT. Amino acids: CASRRRTGESGNTIYF.

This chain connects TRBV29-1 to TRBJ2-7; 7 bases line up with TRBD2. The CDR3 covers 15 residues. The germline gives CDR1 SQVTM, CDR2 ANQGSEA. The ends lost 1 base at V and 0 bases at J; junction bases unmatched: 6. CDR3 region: CSVEGAGKGSYEQYF. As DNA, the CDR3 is TGCAGCGTTGAAGGAGCGGGGAAGGGCTCCTACGAGCAGTACTTC.

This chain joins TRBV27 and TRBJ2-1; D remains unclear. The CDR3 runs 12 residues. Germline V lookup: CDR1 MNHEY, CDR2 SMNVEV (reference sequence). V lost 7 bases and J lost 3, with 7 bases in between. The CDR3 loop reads CASKTGYNEQFF. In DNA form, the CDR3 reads TGTGCCAGCAAGACGGGCTACAATGAGCAGTTCTTC.

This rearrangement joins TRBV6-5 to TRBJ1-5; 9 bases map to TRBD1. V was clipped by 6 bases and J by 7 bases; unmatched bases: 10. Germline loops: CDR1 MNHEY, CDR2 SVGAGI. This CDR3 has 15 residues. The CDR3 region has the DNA TGTGCCAGCAGCAGAAACAGGGGGCAAGGGCAGCCCCAGCATTTT. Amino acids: CASSRNRGQGQPQHF.

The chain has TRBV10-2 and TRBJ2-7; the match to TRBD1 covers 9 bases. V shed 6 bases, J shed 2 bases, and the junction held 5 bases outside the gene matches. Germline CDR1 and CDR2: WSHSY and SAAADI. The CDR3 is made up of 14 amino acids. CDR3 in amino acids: CASRGRQGAYEQYF. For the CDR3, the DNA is TGCGCCAGCAGGGGGAGACAGGGGGCCTACGAGCAGTACTTC.

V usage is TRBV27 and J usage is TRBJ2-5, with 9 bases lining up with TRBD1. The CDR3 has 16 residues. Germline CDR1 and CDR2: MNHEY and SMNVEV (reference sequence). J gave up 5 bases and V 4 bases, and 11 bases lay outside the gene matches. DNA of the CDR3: TGTGCCAGCAGTTCCCGGGACAGGGTGCGGCGGGAGACCCAGTACTTC. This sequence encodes CASSSRDRVRRETQYF.

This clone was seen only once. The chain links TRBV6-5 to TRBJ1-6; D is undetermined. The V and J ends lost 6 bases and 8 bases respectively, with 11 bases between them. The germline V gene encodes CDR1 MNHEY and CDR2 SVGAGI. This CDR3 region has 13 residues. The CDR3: CASSRPRDSPLHF. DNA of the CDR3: TGTGCCAGCAGCAGGCCGCGTGATTCACCCCTCCACTTT.

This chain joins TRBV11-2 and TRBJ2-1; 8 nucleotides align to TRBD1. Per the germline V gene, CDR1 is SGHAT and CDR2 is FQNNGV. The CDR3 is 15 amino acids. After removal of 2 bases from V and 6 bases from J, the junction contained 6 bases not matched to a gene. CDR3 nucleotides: TGTGCCAGCAGCTTAAGACAGGGGACACGCAATGAGCAGTTCTTC. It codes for CASSLRQGTRNEQFF.

The CDR3, as DNA: TGTGCCAGCAGTTCGGGACAGGGGGACGAGCAGTACTTC. Its translation is CASSSGQGDEQYF. The chain uses TRBV28 and TRBJ2-7; 11 bases agree with TRBD1. Losses at the gene ends were 4 bases for V and 5 bases for J; bases not matched to a gene: 1. Germline values: CDR1 MDHEN, CDR2 SYDVKM. The length of the CDR3 is 13 residues.

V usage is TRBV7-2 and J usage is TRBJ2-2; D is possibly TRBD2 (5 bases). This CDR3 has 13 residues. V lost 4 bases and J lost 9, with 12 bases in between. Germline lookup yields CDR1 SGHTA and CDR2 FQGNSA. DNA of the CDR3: TGTGCCAGCAGCTCGGGGTTAGGCCGGGAGCTGTTTTTT. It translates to CASSSGLGRELFF.

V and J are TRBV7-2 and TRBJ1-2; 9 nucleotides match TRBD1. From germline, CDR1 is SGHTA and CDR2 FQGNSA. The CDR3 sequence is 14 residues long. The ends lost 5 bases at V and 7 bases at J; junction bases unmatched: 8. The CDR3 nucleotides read TGTGCCAGCAGCGCTGGGGACAGGGTGAGTGGCTACACCTTC. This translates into CASSAGDRVSGYTF.

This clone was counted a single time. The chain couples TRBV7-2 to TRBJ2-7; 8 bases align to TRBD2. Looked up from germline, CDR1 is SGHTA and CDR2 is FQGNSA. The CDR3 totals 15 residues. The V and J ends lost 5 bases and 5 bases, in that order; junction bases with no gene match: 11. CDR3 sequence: CASSLSGSSFNEQYF. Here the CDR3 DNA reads TGTGCCAGCAGCCTGAGCGGGAGTTCGTTCAACGAGCAGTACTTC. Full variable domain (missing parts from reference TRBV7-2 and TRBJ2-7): GAGVSQSPSNKVTEKGKDVELRCDPISGHTALYWYRQSLGQGLEFLIYFQGNSAPDKSGLPSDRFSAERTGGSVSTLTIQRTQQEDSAVYLCASSLSGSSFNEQYFGPGTRLTVT.

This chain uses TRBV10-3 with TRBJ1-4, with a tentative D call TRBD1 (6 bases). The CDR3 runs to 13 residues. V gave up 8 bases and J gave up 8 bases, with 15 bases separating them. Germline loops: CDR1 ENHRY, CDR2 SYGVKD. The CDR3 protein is CAIAEGVREKLFF. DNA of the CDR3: TGTGCCATCGCCGAGGGGGTGAGGGAAAAACTGTTTTTT.

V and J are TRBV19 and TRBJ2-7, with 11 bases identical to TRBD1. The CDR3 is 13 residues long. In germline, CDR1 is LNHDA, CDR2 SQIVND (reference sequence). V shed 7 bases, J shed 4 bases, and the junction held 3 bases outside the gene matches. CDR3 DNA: TGTGCCAGTATGGGGGACAGGGGGTACGAGCAGTACTTC. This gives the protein CASMGDRGYEQYF.

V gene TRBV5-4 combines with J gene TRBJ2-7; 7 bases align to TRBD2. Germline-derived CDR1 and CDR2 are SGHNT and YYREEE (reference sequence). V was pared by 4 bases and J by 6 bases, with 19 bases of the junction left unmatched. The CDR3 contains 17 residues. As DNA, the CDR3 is TGTGCCAGCAGCCCGGATAGCGGGCGACCTCCTCTTCTCGAGCAGTACTTC. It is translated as CASSPDSGRPPLLEQYF.

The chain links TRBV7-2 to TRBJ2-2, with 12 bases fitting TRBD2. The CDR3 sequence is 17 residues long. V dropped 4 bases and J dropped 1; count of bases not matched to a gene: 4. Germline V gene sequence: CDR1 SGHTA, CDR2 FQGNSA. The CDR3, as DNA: TGTGCCAGCAGCTCCCCTAGCGGGAGGGAGAACACCGGGGAGCTGTTTTTT. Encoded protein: CASSSPSGRENTGELFF.

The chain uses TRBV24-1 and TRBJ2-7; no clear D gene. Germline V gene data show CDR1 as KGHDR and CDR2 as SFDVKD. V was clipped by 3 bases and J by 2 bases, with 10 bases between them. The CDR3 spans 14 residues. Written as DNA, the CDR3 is TGTGCCACCAGTGATCCGCTCGCAGCCTACGAGCAGTACTTC. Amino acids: CATSDPLAAYEQYF.

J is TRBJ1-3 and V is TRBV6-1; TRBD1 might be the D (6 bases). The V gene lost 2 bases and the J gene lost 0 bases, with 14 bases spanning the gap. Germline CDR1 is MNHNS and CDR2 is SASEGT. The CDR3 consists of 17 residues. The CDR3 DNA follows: TGTGCCAGCAGTGAATTTACCGGGACAAGCTCTGGAAACACCATATATTTT. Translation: CASSEFTGTSSGNTIYF.

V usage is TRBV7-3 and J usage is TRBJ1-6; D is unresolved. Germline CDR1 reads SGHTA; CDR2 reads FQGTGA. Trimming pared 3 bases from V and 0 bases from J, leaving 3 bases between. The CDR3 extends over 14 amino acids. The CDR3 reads CASSLSSYNSPLHF. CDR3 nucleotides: TGTGCCAGCAGCTTGAGCTCCTATAATTCACCCCTCCACTTT.

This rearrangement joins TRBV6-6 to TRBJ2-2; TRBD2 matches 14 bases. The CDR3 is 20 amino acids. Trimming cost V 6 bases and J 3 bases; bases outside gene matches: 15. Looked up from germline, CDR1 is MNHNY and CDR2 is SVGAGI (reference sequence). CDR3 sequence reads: CASSRAITGTSGRDTGELFF. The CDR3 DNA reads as TGTGCCAGCAGCCGCGCGATAACCGGGACTAGCGGGAGAGACACCGGGGAGCTGTTTTTT.